This T cell receptor (beta chain) was sequenced during a study of persistence of HIV-infected CD4 T cells. Study overall: Median time on suppressive ART was about eight years. Study findings and constraints: Degenerate expanded CDR3beta sequences were enriched among CMV- and Gag-responding cells. Compared with CD3/CD28-stimulated cells, CMV- and Gag-responding cells showed lower TCRbeta richness.

Unmatched junction bases numbered 8, after V lost 5 bases and J lost 7 bases. Germline loops: CDR1 MNHEY, CDR2 SVGAGI. This CDR3 has 14 amino acids. Concerning this clone: Its antigen is unidentified.

This nonspecific control used anti-CD3/anti-CD28 bead stimulation of CD4+ T cells. Responding CD4+ T cells were sorted by upregulation of both CD40 ligand and CD69. Donors had CD4+ T cell counts above 400 cells/uL and were CMV-seropositive. The libraries were made with immunoSEQ version 4 in survey mode. The table came from immunoSEQ multiplex PCR; TCRdb's copy has only in-frame clones and leaves some out. Counted here are around 47,000 clones, roughly 90% occurring once; the ten biggest clones make up about 1.7%. This sequence originates from an adult man with HIV who was CMV-seropositive. This specimen was CD4+ T cells sorted from PBMCs after roughly 18-hour stimulation, taken from a patient who received antiretroviral therapy. The chain carries TRBV6-5 and TRBJ1-5, with TRBD1 matching 7 bases. The CDR3 DNA reads as TGTGCCAGCAGTCAGGGGGGCCCTACCCAGCCCCAGCATTTT. Translating gives CASSQGGPTQPQHF.